The 21 T cell receptor beta chains below all came from one sample that was sequenced in a study of blood T cell repertoires in COVID-19. Generated by immunoSEQ multiplex PCR, the TCRdb table keeps only in-frame clones and is missing some. The sample has roughly 250,000 clones, 88% seen once. The sequenced material came from peripheral blood. These receptors all stem from a woman aged 25 to 39 with acute or convalescent COVID-19.

The chain recombines TRBV28 with TRBJ1-2, with D possibly TRBD1 on 6 matching bases. The CDR3 runs to 13 residues. Germline loops: CDR1 MDHEN, CDR2 SYDVKM. V lost 7 bases, J lost 8 bases, and 17 bases lay in between. Here the CDR3 DNA reads TGTGCCAGCACCGTTACAGGGTTCGGAGGCTACACCTTC. Residues: CASTVTGFGGYTF.

This chain links TRBV5-4 with TRBJ2-3, with D maybe TRBD1 (5 bases). Germline-derived CDR1 and CDR2 are SGHNT and YYREEE (reference sequence). V lost 4 bases and J lost 0, with 9 bases in between. The CDR3 covers 14 residues. The CDR3 coding sequence is TGTGCCAGCAGCCCTCAGGGAAGCACAGATACGCAGTATTTT. Residues: CASSPQGSTDTQYF.

This clone has just a few counts. The V gene is TRBV7-9, the J gene TRBJ1-4, with TRBD1 matching 7 bases. Unmatched junction bases numbered 7, after V lost 1 base and J lost 8 bases. The CDR3 runs to 15 residues. CDR1 and CDR2 (germline): SEHNR, FQNEAQ (reference sequence). The CDR3 sequence: CASSLDRDSEEKLFF. The DNA for the CDR3 is TGTGCCAGCAGCTTAGACAGGGACAGCGAGGAAAAACTGTTTTTT.

The chain links TRBV29-1 to TRBJ1-2; D is perhaps TRBD1 (5 bases). Trimming shortened V by 0 bases and J by 3 bases, and 17 bases separated the two germline ends. The germline V gene encodes CDR1 SQVTM and CDR2 ANQGSEA. The CDR3 runs to 16 residues. DNA for the CDR3: TGCAGCGTTGAAGATCTTAGTGGACATCGGGACTATGGCTACACCTTC. Amino acids: CSVEDLSGHRDYGYTF.

The sample holds a few counts of this clone. This sequence joins TRBV7-9 and TRBJ1-5; D ambiguous. V lost 1 base, J lost 0 bases, and 16 bases lay in between. Per the germline V gene, CDR1 is SEHNR and CDR2 is FQNEAQ (reference sequence). The CDR3 loop spans 18 amino acids. DNA for the CDR3: TGTGCCAGCAGCTTAGTGGCGTCAGGAGGTTATAGCAATCAGCCCCAGCATTTT. Its translation is CASSLVASGGYSNQPQHF.

The chain couples TRBV30 to TRBJ1-1; D call uncertain. The germline V gene encodes CDR1 GTSNPN and CDR2 SVGIG (reference sequence). The CDR3 consists of 15 residues. Deletions cut 0 bases from V and 0 bases from J, with 11 bases between. CDR3 sequence: CAWSVPRPVNTEAFF. In nucleotides, the CDR3 is TGTGCCTGGAGTGTCCCCAGGCCGGTGAACACTGAAGCTTTCTTT.

The chain couples TRBV7-6 to TRBJ1-3; weak D call: TRBD1 (6 bases). In germline, CDR1 is SGHVS, CDR2 FNYEAQ. V was pared by 1 base and J by 0 bases, with 16 bases between. The CDR3 extends over 18 amino acids. Here the CDR3 reads CASSLVAAGVTSGNTIYF. CDR3 DNA sequence: TGTGCCAGCAGCTTAGTGGCGGCAGGGGTTACCTCTGGAAACACCATATATTTT.

This chain uses TRBV12-5 with TRBJ2-5; D is unresolved. Between the trimmed V and J ends, which lost 2 bases and 5 bases, there was a span of 9 bases. Germline assignment: CDR1 LGHNT and CDR2 FRNRAP. There are 13 residues in the CDR3. The DNA for the CDR3 is TGTGCTAGTGGTTTGTTGGGCTTGGAGACCCAGTACTTC. Amino acid sequence: CASGLLGLETQYF.

The chain links TRBV21-1 to TRBJ1-4; TRBD1 was called by the table and not checked on the DNA. TRBV21-1 represents a pseudogene. The CDR3 covers 16 residues. CDR3 sequence: CASSKAHAQGEEKLFF. CDR3 nucleotide sequence: TGTGCCAGCAGCAAAGCGCACGCCCAGGGTGAAGAAAAACTGTTTTTT.

This clone showed up just once. The gene calls are TRBV5-1 and TRBJ2-3; D perhaps matches TRBD1 (6 bases). The V end lost 0 bases, the J end lost 1 base, and 9 bases lay between the germline ends. Germline V gene lookup returns CDR1 SGHRS and CDR2 YFSETQ. The CDR3 covers 15 residues. The CDR3 DNA is TGCGCCAGCAGCTTGGCAGGGGTTGGCACAGATACGCAGTATTTT. Translation: CASSLAGVGTDTQYF.

In regard to this clone: One end of the junction does not line up with germline, which may come from a read error. CDR3 nucleotide sequence: TGTGCCAGCAGTTTGGCAGGGGTGAAGACTGAAGCTTTCTTT. Translation gives CASSLAGVKTEAFF. The genes are TRBV27 and TRBJ1-1; weak D call: TRBD1 (6 bases). CDR3 length equals 14 residues. CDR1 and CDR2 (germline): MNHEY, SMNVEV (reference sequence).

This chain connects TRBV3-1 (or the pseudogene TRBV3-2) to TRBJ2-5; perhaps TRBD2 as D (5 bases). Germline CDR1 is LGHDT and CDR2 is YNNKEL (reference sequence). V was cut by 2 bases and J by 4 bases, with 11 bases left in between. The length of the CDR3 is 14 residues. CDR3 sequence reads: CASSQWRAGETQYF. In DNA form, the CDR3 reads TGTGCCAGCAGCCAATGGCGGGCGGGAGAGACCCAGTACTTC.

This clone was seen a single time. CDR3 sequence reads: CASSLVLTGELFF. CDR3 in DNA: TGTGCCAGCAGCTTGGTTTTAACCGGGGAGCTGTTTTTT. The chain links TRBV5-5 to TRBJ2-2; the D is unclear. CDR3 size: 13 residues. Trimming cost V 0 bases and J 5 bases, with 5 bases left between them. The germline V gene encodes CDR1 SGHKS and CDR2 YYEKEE (reference sequence).

J is TRBJ2-5 and V is TRBV18; 10 bases match TRBD2. The CDR3 length is 17 residues. Germline V gene data show CDR1 as KGHSH and CDR2 as LQKENI. Trimming at V came to 2 bases and at J to 2 bases, leaving 8 bases not matched to a gene. As DNA, the CDR3 is TGTGCCAGCTCACCAAATTATAGCGGGAGGCCACAAGAGACCCAGTACTTC. This gives the protein CASSPNYSGRPQETQYF.

This clone was observed once. This chain links TRBV6-5 with TRBJ2-1, with 8 bases fitting TRBD1. The CDR3 covers 15 residues. CDR1 and CDR2 from the germline V gene are MNHEY and SVGAGI. With 2 bases clipped from V and 5 bases from J, the junction kept 5 bases outside the gene matches. The CDR3 is CASSYAYRGNNEQFF. CDR3 bases: TGTGCCAGCAGTTACGCATACAGGGGGAACAATGAGCAGTTCTTC.

The table lists this clone with a few counts. The V and J genes are TRBV15 and TRBJ1-4; TRBD1 might be the D (6 bases). CDR3 length: 16 residues. Germline lookup yields CDR1 LNHNV and CDR2 YYDKDF (reference sequence). Trimming stripped 2 bases from V and 2 bases from J, with 12 bases between. DNA of the CDR3: TGTGCCACCAGCAGAACAGGGTTCTGGACTAATGAAAAACTGTTTTTT. Translated, it gives CATSRTGFWTNEKLFF.

The chain is built from TRBV9 and TRBJ2-5; 7 bases match TRBD1. CDR1 and CDR2 (germline): SGDLS, YYNGEE. The CDR3 runs 16 residues. Trimming cost V 0 bases and J 5 bases; bases outside gene matches: 10. In DNA, the CDR3 is TGTGCCAGCAGCGTAGCCCAGGGGGAGTCCAGGGAGACCCAGTACTTC. This encodes CASSVAQGESRETQYF.

The V gene is TRBV2, the J gene TRBJ2-1; D call uncertain. This CDR3 is built from 13 residues. Germline CDR1 SNHLY, CDR2 FYNNEI. V dropped 0 bases and J dropped 7 bases, with 7 bases sitting between them. The CDR3 coding sequence is TGTGCCAGCAGTGAAGCGTATATTAATGAGCAGTTCTTC. The encoded protein is CASSEAYINEQFF.

V usage is TRBV7-9 and J usage is TRBJ2-1, with 7 bases identical to TRBD2. Germline V CDR1 and CDR2: SEHNR, FQNEAQ (reference sequence). This CDR3 spans 17 amino acids. V lost 6 bases to trimming and J lost 3 bases; unmatched junction nucleotides: 14. CDR3 DNA sequence: TGTGCCAGCAGACCTAAAACGACTAGCCCAAACTACAATGAGCAGTTCTTC. Encoded protein: CASRPKTTSPNYNEQFF.

The rearrangement links TRBV24-1 to TRBJ1-2; D is uncertain. Trimming removed 7 bases from V and 6 bases from J, with 11 bases in between. This CDR3 has 12 amino acids. Germline values: CDR1 KGHDR, CDR2 SFDVKD. CDR3 residues: CATSAGEDGYTF. In DNA form, the CDR3 reads TGTGCCACCAGCGCCGGGGAGGATGGCTACACCTTC.

The chain joins TRBV19 to TRBJ1-2, with TRBD1 matching 7 bases. J lost 3 bases, V lost 5 bases, and 0 bases had no gene match. The CDR3 is 12 amino acids. Looked up from germline, CDR1 is LNHDA and CDR2 is SQIVND (reference sequence). DNA of the CDR3: TGTGCCAGTAGTGGACAGGACTATGGCTACACCTTC. It yields the protein CASSGQDYGYTF.